The 24 T cell receptor beta chains listed next were all sequenced from one sample in a study of Ad26.COV2.S vaccination and SARS-CoV-2 variants (dated by TCRdb to the early 2020s). Receptor amplification or capture employed the immunoSEQ multiplex PCR assay. As stored in TCRdb, this immuneACCESS dataset retains in-frame rearrangements with V and J assigned. A fraction of the clones does not appear; measured against another copy, unresolved V genes explain less than half of the discrepancy, and the remainder lacks a known reason. Within this sample are some 450,000 clones, with roughly 88% of them counted one time only. In total, the top ten clones hold around 4.2% of the sample. What this sample's treatment or condition label stands for: 19 received Ad26.COV2.S at low or high dose, single or two shots; about five received placebo; per-sample allocation not given. Repertoires of vaccine and placebo recipients were sequenced from samples collected on day 63 after the first injection.

The material was peripheral blood, obtained in a trial of Ad26.COV2.S vaccine versus placebo. Every receptor here comes from a person aged 18-60 years who received the Ad26.COV2.S COVID-19 vaccine or a placebo.

The J gene is TRBJ2-2, the V gene TRBV9; possibly TRBD1 for D (6 bases). The germline CDR1 and CDR2 sequences are SGDLS and YYNGEE. The CDR3 runs to 14 residues. Trimming took off 5 bases at V and 3 bases at J, with 11 bases between the two ends. The CDR3 protein is CASSTGLYTGELFF. CDR3 nucleotides: TGTGCCAGCAGTACAGGGTTGTACACCGGGGAGCTGTTTTTT. The full variable domain, rest sourced from reference TRBV9 and TRBJ2-2, is DSGVTQTPKHLITATGQRVTLRCSPRSGDLSVYWYQQSLDQGLQFLIQYYNGEERAKGNILERFSAQQFPDLHSELNLSSLELGDSALYFCASSTGLYTGELFFGEGSRLTVL.

V gene TRBV11-3 combines with J gene TRBJ1-3; D is perhaps TRBD1 (5 bases). The V end was cut by 1 base, the J end by 1 base, with 11 bases between. CDR1 and CDR2 from the germline V gene are SGHNT and YENEEA. The CDR3 extends over 16 amino acids. The CDR3 protein is CASSLGDQGSGNTIYF. The CDR3 DNA follows: TGTGCCAGCAGCTTAGGGGACCAGGGTTCTGGAAACACCATATATTTT.

The rearrangement uses TRBV29-1 and TRBJ2-7; 10 positions match TRBD2. V trimming: 0 bases; J trimming: 5 bases; junction bases outside the gene matches: 7. Germline-derived CDR1 and CDR2 are SQVTM and ANQGSEA. The CDR3 extends over 15 amino acids. The chain's CDR3 is CSVEEVASGSNEQYF. The CDR3, as DNA: TGCAGCGTTGAAGAGGTGGCTAGCGGGAGTAACGAGCAGTACTTC.

This chain connects TRBV19 to TRBJ2-5; tentative D call: TRBD2 (6 bases). V was shortened by 5 bases and J by 3 bases, with 10 bases between the two germline ends. This CDR3 spans 13 amino acids. Germline-derived CDR1 and CDR2 are LNHDA and SQIVND (reference sequence). CDR3 bases: TGTGCCAGTAGTTCGGGAGTAAAAGAGACCCAGTACTTC. Translated: CASSSGVKETQYF.

The chain combines TRBV10-3 with TRBJ2-7; TRBD1 matches 11 bases. The CDR3 loop spans 14 amino acids. V shed 5 bases and J 5 bases; nucleotides not matched to a gene: 5. CDR1 and CDR2 from the germline V gene are ENHRY and SYGVKD. The CDR3 DNA is TGTGCCATCAGTAAAGGACAGGGGGCCGACGAGCAGTACTTC. This encodes CAISKGQGADEQYF.

V is TRBV5-1 and J is TRBJ2-7; the D gene is possibly TRBD1 (6 bases). The ends were cut back, 0 bases at V and 6 bases at J, with 34 bases in the middle. This CDR3 contains 21 residues. The germline CDR1 and CDR2 sequences are SGHRS and YFSETQ. The CDR3 DNA sequence: TGCGCCAGCAGCTTGGATTGCGAAAGGGAATGGACAGATTTTTCCTACTGCGAGCAGTACTTC. This codes for CASSLDCEREWTDFSYCEQYF.

The chain links TRBV27 to TRBJ2-7; D is possibly TRBD2 (5 bases). Trimming pared 5 bases from V and 2 bases from J, leaving 16 bases between. CDR3 size: 15 residues. Germline V gene sequence: CDR1 MNHEY, CDR2 SMNVEV (reference sequence). The CDR3 nucleotides read TGTGCCAGCAGTGGGCGGGCCTCCGCAGCCTACGAGCAGTACTTC. It is translated as CASSGRASAAYEQYF.

This chain links TRBV19 with TRBJ1-3, with D perhaps TRBD1 (5 bases). CDR3 length equals 14 residues. Trimming pared 8 bases from V and 0 bases from J, leaving 11 bases between. Germline V gene lookup returns CDR1 LNHDA and CDR2 SQIVND (reference sequence). The CDR3 here is CASAGDYSGNTIYF. The CDR3 region has the DNA TGTGCCAGTGCCGGGGACTACTCTGGAAACACCATATATTTT.

This sequence joins TRBV11-2 and TRBJ2-7; D not resolved. V was pared by 1 base and J by 0 bases, with 10 bases between. The CDR3 has 15 amino acids. Germline CDR1 reads SGHAT; CDR2 reads FQNNGV. CDR3 sequence: CASSLGDLFSYEQYF. The CDR3 DNA is TGTGCCAGCAGCTTAGGGGATCTATTCTCCTACGAGCAGTACTTC.

The genes are TRBV28 and TRBJ2-6; 8 bases fit TRBD1. The J segment lost 0 bases and the V segment lost 5 bases, leaving 9 bases of the junction unmatched. From germline, CDR1 is MDHEN and CDR2 SYDVKM. The CDR3 has 18 residues. CDR3 nucleotides: TGTGCCAGCAGTCCGTGGACAGGGATGAGCTCTGGGGCCAACGTCCTGACTTTC. Translating it yields CASSPWTGMSSGANVLTF.

This chain uses TRBV27 with TRBJ2-7; a weak D match, TRBD2 (6 bases). CDR1 and CDR2 (germline): MNHEY, SMNVEV (reference sequence). Trimming pared 3 bases from V and 7 bases from J, leaving 7 bases between. CDR3 length: 11 residues. CDR3: CASSFAGEQYF. The DNA for the CDR3 is TGTGCCAGCAGTTTCGCGGGGGAGCAGTACTTC.

The chain carries TRBV3-1 (or the pseudogene TRBV3-2) and TRBJ1-4; TRBD1 matches 9 bases. Trimming took 0 bases from V and 3 from J; bases not matched to a gene: 17. The CDR3 is 21 residues long. The germline gives CDR1 LGHDT, CDR2 YNNKEL (reference sequence). DNA of the CDR3: TGTGCCAGCAGCCAAGATGCCCGCCCGGGGACAGGGAGGATGGCTAATGAAAAACTGTTTTTT. It translates to CASSQDARPGTGRMANEKLFF.

The V call is TRBV12-3 or TRBV12-4, the J call TRBJ2-5, with D uncertain. The CDR3 consists of 13 residues. The V and J ends lost 0 bases and 3 bases respectively, with 5 bases between them. Written as DNA, the CDR3 is TGTGCCAGCAGTTTAGCGCGCAAAGAGACCCAGTACTTC. It translates to CASSLARKETQYF.

V and J are TRBV28 and TRBJ2-7, with 7 bases identical to TRBD1. CDR1 MDHEN and CDR2 SYDVKM come from the germline V gene. The CDR3 is 14 residues long. The ends lost 5 bases at V and 3 bases at J; junction bases unmatched: 7. This CDR3 is CASSPRTGYYEQYF. The CDR3 DNA is TGTGCCAGCAGTCCCCGGACAGGATACTACGAGCAGTACTTC.

The chain couples TRBV7-2 to TRBJ1-5; possibly TRBD1 for D (5 bases). V lost 1 base and J lost 12, with 16 bases in between. The V gene's germline CDR1 is SGHTA and CDR2 FQGNSA. The CDR3 contains 14 residues. The chain's CDR3 is CASSLGPYDRFQHF. The DNA of the CDR3 is TGTGCCAGCAGCTTAGGTCCTTATGACAGATTCCAGCATTTT.

This chain joins TRBV12-3 or TRBV12-4 and TRBJ1-5, with TRBD1 identical over 7 bases. V was pared by 10 bases and J by 2 bases, with 2 bases of the junction left unmatched. There are 12 residues in the CDR3. The chain's CDR3 is CAIGQGNQPQHF. The CDR3 nucleotides read TGTGCCATAGGACAGGGCAATCAGCCCCAGCATTTT.

The chain recombines TRBV5-1 with TRBJ2-1, with 9 bases fitting TRBD2. With V trimmed by 0 bases and J by 4 bases, 8 bases remained unmatched. The CDR3 totals 17 residues. The germline V gene encodes CDR1 SGHRS and CDR2 YFSETQ. In nucleotides, the CDR3 is TGCGCCAGCAGCTTGGCCGGTCCTAGCGGGGTTTACAATGAGCAGTTCTTC. As protein: CASSLAGPSGVYNEQFF.

The chain joins TRBV6-4 to TRBJ2-1; D not certain. The germline gives CDR1 MRHNA, CDR2 SNTAGT. V was shortened by 2 bases and J by 3 bases, with 20 bases between the two germline ends. CDR3 length: 18 amino acids. The DNA of the CDR3 is TGTGCCAGCAGTGACCCCTGTCCTCCAGGAGAATTCTACAATGAGCAGTTCTTC. Translating it yields CASSDPCPPGEFYNEQFF.

The V call is TRBV28, the J call TRBJ2-5, with D hard to call. V was cut by 8 bases and J by 5 bases, with 15 bases left in between. Germline-derived CDR1 and CDR2 are MDHEN and SYDVKM. The CDR3 loop spans 13 amino acids. CDR3 DNA sequence: TGTGCCAGCTCCTTAGGAGCCCCGGAGACCCAGTACTTC. Its protein product is CASSLGAPETQYF. The whole variable domain, filled in from reference TRBV28 and TRBJ2-5, reads DVKVTQSSRYLVKRTGEKVFLECVQDMDHENMFWYRQDPGLGLRLIYFSYDVKMKEKGDIPEGYSVSREKKERFSLILESASTNQTSMYLCASSLGAPETQYFGPGTRLLVL.

The rearrangement links TRBV27 to TRBJ2-1; TRBD1 agrees at 7 bases. V was pared by 5 bases and J by 5 bases, with 3 bases of the junction left unmatched. CDR1 and CDR2 from the germline V gene are MNHEY and SMNVEV (reference sequence). The CDR3 is made up of 13 amino acids. DNA for the CDR3: TGTGCCAGCAGTCCGGACAGGAACAATGAGCAGTTCTTC. It specifies CASSPDRNNEQFF.

The chain joins TRBV24-1 to TRBJ2-1; D may be TRBD1 (5 bases). Germline V gene sequence: CDR1 KGHDR, CDR2 SFDVKD. Trimming took 7 bases from V and 2 from J, leaving 8 bases between them. CDR3 length: 13 amino acids. In DNA, the CDR3 is TGTGCCACCAGCAGGGAAACCTACAATGAGCAGTTCTTC. It is translated as CATSRETYNEQFF.

This sequence joins TRBV28 and TRBJ2-7; D remains ambiguous. The germline V gene encodes CDR1 MDHEN and CDR2 SYDVKM. The germline V and J ends were trimmed by 6 bases and 4 bases, with 10 bases remaining between them. The CDR3 totals 12 residues. For the CDR3, the DNA is TGTGCCAGCAGCCAAAATCGATACGAGCAGTACTTC. It is translated as CASSQNRYEQYF.

The count of this clone is one. V is TRBV27 and J is TRBJ2-1, with 7 bases matching TRBD2. The CDR3 sequence is 14 residues long. Germline CDR1 MNHEY, CDR2 SMNVEV (reference sequence). V gave up 7 bases and J gave up 13 bases; unmatched junction bases: 16. CDR3 in amino acids: CASKTNPGTTIQFF. Here the CDR3 DNA reads TGTGCCAGCAAAACCAATCCCGGGACTACCATCCAGTTCTTC.

This clone has a single count. CDR3 in amino acids: CASSLDLQGPGNTIYF. The CDR3 DNA is TGTGCCAGCAGCTTAGACTTACAGGGACCTGGAAACACCATATATTTT. V is TRBV11-2 and J is TRBJ1-3, with D tentatively TRBD1 (6 bases). Germline values: CDR1 SGHAT, CDR2 FQNNGV. V was clipped by 0 bases and J by 2 bases, with 11 bases between them. The CDR3 has 16 residues.